What follows are 21 T cell receptor beta chains derived from one specimen sequenced in a study of cytomegalovirus exposure and HLA in healthy donors. TCRdb keeps only in-frame clones here, not all; method: immunoSEQ multiplex PCR. The sample shows about 330,000 clones, about 85% of them seen only once. Sequenced material: PBMCs. These receptors all come from a woman aged 25 to 45 in good health and CMV-seropositive.

The rearrangement uses TRBV19 and TRBJ1-2; D is ambiguous. V lost 0 bases and J lost 4, with 15 bases in between. This CDR3 is built from 16 residues. Germline CDR1 LNHDA, CDR2 SQIVND (reference sequence). For the CDR3, the DNA is TGTGCCAGTAGTATAGATCTATTGGAGAACTTCTATGGCTACACCTTC. Its protein is CASSIDLLENFYGYTF.

The chain has TRBV30 and TRBJ2-1, with D tentatively TRBD1 (5 bases). Germline V CDR1 and CDR2: GTSNPN, SVGIG (reference sequence). The V gene lost 0 bases and the J gene lost 8 bases, with 11 bases spanning the gap. The CDR3 loop spans 13 amino acids. The CDR3 sequence is CAWSVSRVHEQFF. The DNA for the CDR3 is TGTGCCTGGAGTGTGTCCAGGGTCCATGAGCAGTTCTTC.

This sequence joins TRBV5-6 and TRBJ1-2, with a tentative D call TRBD1 (5 bases). The length of the CDR3 is 13 residues. Trimming removed 6 bases at V and 6 bases at J, with 15 bases between. In germline, CDR1 is SGHDT, CDR2 YYEEEE. The CDR3 DNA reads as TGTGCCAGCAATCTTGCCGGGGCCGATGGCTACACCTTC. Translation: CASNLAGADGYTF.

Turning to this clone: One end of the junction is discordant with germline, which a read error may explain. The chain has TRBV28 and TRBJ2-1; 7 positions match TRBD2. The V gene's germline CDR1 is MDHEN and CDR2 SYDVKM. The CDR3 has 17 amino acids. The CDR3 sequence: CASTLGREGSSYNEQFF. DNA for the CDR3: TGTGCCAGCACTTTAGGGAGGGAAGGGAGCTCCTACAATGAGCAGTTCTTC.

DNA of the CDR3: TGTGCCAGCAGCCCGGGGACTAGCGGGAGGAACACCGGGGAGCTGTTTTTT. As protein: CASSPGTSGRNTGELFF. The chain recombines TRBV7-9 with TRBJ2-2; 14 bases map to TRBD2. The V and J ends lost 5 bases and 1 base, in that order; junction bases with no gene match: 3. CDR1 and CDR2 from the germline V gene are SEHNR and FQNEAQ (reference sequence). This CDR3 region has 17 residues.

The rearrangement links TRBV5-1 to TRBJ1-6; D gene ambiguous. The CDR3 is 15 residues long. The V gene's germline CDR1 is SGHRS and CDR2 YFSETQ. The V gene lost 0 bases and the J gene lost 6 bases, with 10 bases spanning the gap. The CDR3 reads CASSLGPATNSPLHF. CDR3 bases: TGCGCCAGCAGCTTGGGTCCAGCTACTAATTCACCCCTCCACTTT. The variable domain in full, with the rest retrieved from reference TRBV5-1 and TRBJ1-6, is KAGVTQTPRYLIKTRGQQVTLSCSPISGHRSVSWYQQTPGQGLQFLFEYFSETQRNKGNFPGRFSGRQFSNSRSEMNVSTLELGDSALYLCASSLGPATNSPLHFGNGTRLTVT.

The V call is TRBV28, the J call TRBJ1-2, with D uncertain. The ends were cut back, 6 bases at V and 6 bases at J, with 11 bases in the middle. The CDR3 spans 12 residues. Germline CDR1 and CDR2: MDHEN and SYDVKM. The DNA for the CDR3 is TGTGCCAGCAGCCCGGCCTTGAATGGCTACACCTTC. Amino acids: CASSPALNGYTF.

The chain combines TRBV25-1 with TRBJ2-6; a possible D gene is TRBD1 (5 bases). V lost 5 bases to trimming and J lost 0 bases, with 8 bases between them. Germline-derived CDR1 and CDR2 are MGHDK and SYGVNS. The CDR3 extends over 15 amino acids. In DNA form, the CDR3 reads TGTGCCAGCAGTCCAGGGTACTCTGGGGCCAACGTCCTGACTTTC. This codes for CASSPGYSGANVLTF.

The chain joins TRBV6-4 to TRBJ1-1, with a weak D call TRBD1 (5 bases). The CDR3 runs 13 residues. Trimming left V 3 bases short and J 2 bases short, with 7 bases between. Germline CDR1 MRHNA, CDR2 SNTAGT. CDR3 DNA: TGTGCCAGCAGTGAAGACAGTAACACTGAAGCTTTCTTT. Protein product: CASSEDSNTEAFF.

This clone was observed once. The rearrangement joins TRBV5-1 to TRBJ2-4; weak D call: TRBD1 (6 bases). Per the germline V gene, CDR1 is SGHRS and CDR2 is YFSETQ. The CDR3 totals 17 residues. Trimming left V 1 base short and J 0 bases short, with 14 bases between. CDR3 region: CASSLFQGSVAKNIQYF. The CDR3 DNA follows: TGCGCCAGCAGCTTGTTTCAGGGGTCCGTAGCCAAAAACATTCAGTACTTC.

The table lists this clone with a count of one. The V and J genes are TRBV5-6 and TRBJ2-7; D is unclear. The germline CDR1 and CDR2 sequences are SGHDT and YYEEEE. The CDR3 is 13 amino acids. The V end lost 0 bases, the J end lost 4 bases, and 8 bases lay between the germline ends. The DNA of the CDR3 is TGTGCCAGCAGCTTGGGGTCTCATTACGAGCAGTACTTC. Protein: CASSLGSHYEQYF.

This chain links TRBV6-5 with TRBJ2-5, with 9 bases aligning to TRBD1. The CDR3 totals 15 residues. The germline CDR1 and CDR2 sequences are MNHEY and SVGAGI. V gave up 7 bases and J gave up 4 bases; unmatched junction bases: 10. The CDR3 loop is CASISTGTGTETQYF. The CDR3 nucleotides read TGTGCCAGCATCTCGACCGGGACAGGGACAGAGACCCAGTACTTC.

The V gene is TRBV13, the J gene TRBJ1-5, with TRBD1 matching over 10 bases. The CDR3 is 16 residues long. Germline CDR1 PRHDT, CDR2 FYEKMQ (reference sequence). Trimming took 4 bases from V and 9 from J; bases not matched to a gene: 12. CDR3 region: CASSSGTGALGRPQHF. The CDR3 DNA reads as TGTGCCAGCAGCTCCGGGACAGGGGCCCTTGGAAGGCCCCAGCATTTT.

The rearrangement links TRBV5-6 to TRBJ2-5, with TRBD2 matching over 13 bases. The V and J ends lost 5 bases and 2 bases, in that order; junction bases with no gene match: 6. The CDR3 sequence is 16 residues long. Germline CDR1 and CDR2: SGHDT and YYEEEE. CDR3 region: CASREGLAGAQETQYF. The CDR3 bases are TGTGCCAGCAGAGAAGGACTAGCGGGGGCGCAAGAGACCCAGTACTTC. Drawing the rest from reference TRBV5-6 and TRBJ2-5, the complete variable domain is DAGVTQSPTHLIKTRGQQVTLRCSPKSGHDTVSWYQQALGQGPQFIFQYYEEEERQRGNFPDRFSGHQFPNYSSELNVNALLLGDSALYLCASREGLAGAQETQYFGPGTRLLVL.

This chain uses TRBV9 with TRBJ2-1; a weak D match, TRBD2 (5 bases). V was shortened by 2 bases and J by 7 bases, with 22 bases between the two germline ends. There are 17 residues in the CDR3. The germline V gene encodes CDR1 SGDLS and CDR2 YYNGEE. As DNA, the CDR3 is TGTGCCAGCAGCGTCAGGCCCGCCGGACTCGGAGGAAATGAGCAGTTCTTC. This gives the protein CASSVRPAGLGGNEQFF.

The CDR3 spells CASSPQGADTGELFF. CDR3 sequence (DNA): TGCGCCAGCAGCCCACAGGGGGCTGACACCGGGGAGCTGTTTTTT. This chain joins TRBV4-1 and TRBJ2-2, with 9 positions matching TRBD1. Germline loops: CDR1 MGHRA, CDR2 YSYEKL. V shed 4 bases, J shed 3 bases, and the junction held 3 bases outside the gene matches. The length of the CDR3 is 15 residues.

Concerning this clone: Other DNA sequences of this sample code for an identical CDR3. This sequence joins TRBV9 and TRBJ2-1; a possible D gene is TRBD2 (5 bases). Trimming took off 0 bases at V and 6 bases at J, with 7 bases between the two ends. This CDR3 spans 13 amino acids. Germline CDR1 SGDLS, CDR2 YYNGEE. In DNA form, the CDR3 reads TGTGCCAGCAGCGTAGGGACTGGCAATGAGCAGTTCTTC. This translates into CASSVGTGNEQFF.

The chain uses TRBV9 and TRBJ2-5; 8 bases align to TRBD2. The CDR3 totals 14 residues. After removal of 0 bases from V and 5 bases from J, the junction contained 3 bases not matched to a gene. CDR1 and CDR2 from the germline V gene are SGDLS and YYNGEE. DNA of the CDR3: TGTGCCAGCAGCGTAGGCGGGGGGCCGGAGACCCAGTACTTC. As protein: CASSVGGGPETQYF.

This clone showed up just a few times. J is TRBJ2-7 and V is TRBV2; 12 nucleotides match TRBD2. Germline values: CDR1 SNHLY, CDR2 FYNNEI. Germline trimming cut 6 bases from V and 3 bases from J; bases unmatched to any gene: 6. CDR3 length: 15 residues. The CDR3 DNA is TGTGCCAGCAGCCCACGGACTAGCGGGGTCTACGAGCAGTACTTC. Amino acid sequence: CASSPRTSGVYEQYF.

Only one count was recorded for this clone. The chain combines TRBV19 with TRBJ2-5; D is unclear. Per the germline V gene, CDR1 is LNHDA and CDR2 is SQIVND (reference sequence). The CDR3 is 13 residues long. The V and J ends lost 5 bases and 2 bases respectively, with 9 bases between them. As DNA, the CDR3 is TGTGCCAGTAGTCTCCGTATTCAAGAGACCCAGTACTTC. It codes for CASSLRIQETQYF.

The rearrangement uses TRBV2 and TRBJ2-1; TRBD2 agrees at 8 bases. CDR3 length: 15 amino acids. CDR1 and CDR2 from the germline V gene are SNHLY and FYNNEI. The trim removed 0 bases at V and 2 bases at J, leaving 0 bases unmatched. CDR3 coding DNA: TGTGCCAGCAGTGAAGCCGGGGGGGCCTACAATGAGCAGTTCTTC. This gives the protein CASSEAGGAYNEQFF.